The clone carrying this TCR beta chain has only one observation. The CDR3 runs 12 residues. The germline gives CDR1 SNHLY, CDR2 FYNNEI. V was clipped by 8 bases and J by 6 bases; unmatched bases: 5. This entry is derived from a study of cytomegalovirus exposure and HLA in healthy donors. Using immunoSEQ multiplex PCR, the repertoire was profiled, and TCRdb retains in-frame clones only, with some absent. Here the sample spans more than 140,000 clones, about 89% being singletons. The TCR comes from a woman aged 18-29 years in good health and CMV-seropositive. Sequencing was performed on PBMCs. This chain uses TRBV2 with TRBJ2-7, with 9 bases fitting TRBD2. The CDR3 protein is CASGPGLAEQYF. The CDR3 DNA follows: TGTGCCAGCGGACCGGGACTAGCCGAGCAGTACTTC.